What follows describes a single T cell receptor beta chain. Study processing details: Amplification with reference gene primers provided the estimates of nucleated cell counts. Assay: immunoSEQ multiplex PCR; the TCRdb copy retains only in-frame clones and omits some. The V and J calls and clone size are taken from that table; D and trimming were inferred from the DNA. The sample carries about 200,000 clones, around 86% recorded once. Enrollment of patients from Seattle took place during active infection, with longitudinal follow-up. The source of the sample is a study of blood T cell repertoires in COVID-19. Study-level background: Italy, Spain and the United States were the sources of the convalescent and acute COVID-19 samples. The cDNA or gDNA used as material had been derived from T cells, B-cell-depleted T cells, or PBMCs.

Trimming removed 3 bases from V and 5 bases from J, with 12 bases in between. Germline V gene lookup returns CDR1 SGHNT and CDR2 YYREEE (reference sequence). The CDR3 contains 14 residues. The sequenced sample was peripheral blood. This clonotype was obtained from a woman of 80 years or more with COVID-19, enrolled during active disease. The chain uses TRBV5-4 and TRBJ2-1; D not resolved. CDR3 amino acids: CASSSRTGNNEQFF. CDR3 nucleotides: TGTGCCAGCAGCTCCCGAACGGGTAACAATGAGCAGTTCTTC. Together with reference TRBV5-4 and TRBJ2-1, the CDR3 gives the full variable domain: ETGVTQSPTHLIKTRGQQVTLRCSSQSGHNTVSWYQQALGQGPQFIFQYYREEENGRGNFPPRFSGLQFPNYSSELNVNALELDDSALYLCASSSRTGNNEQFFGPGTRLTVL.